Shown below are 11 T cell receptor beta chains from a single sample sequenced in a study of metastatic and nonmetastatic thyroid tumors. TCRdb reassembled clones from the PCR reads with MiXCR. The sample records roughly 19,000 clones, roughly 20% being singletons. Before thyroid surgery, none of the patients had received any treatment. What was sequenced was tumor tissue. The receptors shown here come from a male donor with papillary thyroid cancer or a benign thyroid nodule (not recorded which). Some clones in this sample may be carry-over from other donors' samples.

The gene calls are TRBV12-3 or TRBV12-4 and TRBJ2-3, with TRBD1 matching over 8 bases. Losses at the gene ends were 4 bases for V and 3 bases for J; bases not matched to a gene: 6. The CDR3 has 15 residues. The CDR3 here is CASSSWTGSTDTQYF. CDR3 coding DNA: TGTGCCAGCAGTTCTTGGACAGGGTCGACAGATACGCAGTATTTT.

This clone was seen many times. The V and J genes are TRBV28 and TRBJ2-2; 9 bases fit TRBD2. The V gene's germline CDR1 is MDHEN and CDR2 SYDVKM. The V segment lost 8 bases and the J segment 1 base; nucleotides outside the gene matches: 11. The CDR3 runs 17 residues. The CDR3 loop reads CASVSSGRRGNTGELFF. The CDR3 DNA reads as TGTGCCAGCGTGAGTAGCGGGAGACGGGGGAACACCGGGGAGCTGTTTTTT.

This clone was counted ten times or more. The genes are TRBV5-4 and TRBJ2-3; D tentatively fits TRBD1 or TRBD2 (6 bases each). The germline CDR1 and CDR2 sequences are SGHNT and YYREEE (reference sequence). The CDR3 loop spans 14 amino acids. The V and J ends lost 2 bases and 5 bases respectively, with 12 bases between them. In DNA form, the CDR3 reads TGTGCCAGCAGCTTACGGAGGGGGAAAGATACGCAGTATTTT. Its translation is CASSLRRGKDTQYF. The full variable domain, with the rest looked up from reference TRBV5-4 and TRBJ2-3, is ETGVTQSPTHLIKTRGQQVTLRCSSQSGHNTVSWYQQALGQGPQFIFQYYREEENGRGNFPPRFSGLQFPNYSSELNVNALELDDSALYLCASSLRRGKDTQYFGPGTRLTVL.

This clone has ten or more counts. The genes are TRBV20-1 and TRBJ1-5; no firm D call. V was trimmed by 4 bases and J by 9 bases, leaving 10 bases between them. This CDR3 has 11 amino acids. Germline loops: CDR1 DFQATT, CDR2 SNEGSKA (reference sequence). CDR3 sequence: CSATDGGPQHF. The CDR3 nucleotides read TGCAGTGCTACGGACGGCGGGCCCCAGCATTTT.

A remark on this clone: Relative to the germline gene, one junction end is altered; a read error may explain this. The chain combines TRBV9 with TRBJ2-1; D is possibly TRBD1 or TRBD2 (6 bases each). The germline CDR1 and CDR2 sequences are SGDLS and YYNGEE. CDR3 length: 14 amino acids. The CDR3 DNA sequence: TGTGCCAGCATCGTAGGAGGGCGGGACAATGAGCCGTTCTTC. Translated, it gives CASIVGGRDNEPFF.

This clone was counted many times. This chain uses TRBV4-3 with TRBJ2-3; D is possibly TRBD1 (6 bases). Germline V CDR1 and CDR2: LGHNA, YSLEER. CDR3 length: 16 residues. The V end was cut by 0 bases, the J end by 3 bases, with 13 bases between. The CDR3 here is CASSQDLARGTDTQYF. The CDR3 DNA reads as TGCGCCAGCAGCCAAGATTTGGCCAGGGGAACAGATACGCAGTATTTT.

This clone came up many times. This chain links TRBV30 with TRBJ1-2, with 7 bases fitting TRBD1. V trimming: 8 bases; J trimming: 5 bases; junction bases outside the gene matches: 11. Looked up from germline, CDR1 is GTSNPN and CDR2 is SVGIG (reference sequence). The CDR3 runs 13 residues. DNA for the CDR3: TGTGCCCGAAAGGTGGGACAGCGTTATGGCTACACCTTC. Amino acids: CARKVGQRYGYTF.

This clone was detected ten times or more. J is TRBJ1-4 and V is TRBV27; TRBD1 is a possible D gene (6 bases). The V gene lost 4 bases and the J gene lost 4 bases, with 13 bases spanning the gap. CDR1 MNHEY and CDR2 SMNVEV come from the germline V gene (reference sequence). The CDR3 is 15 residues long. CDR3 sequence: CASSSSTGDNEKLFF. CDR3 in DNA: TGTGCCAGCAGTTCGTCGACAGGAGATAATGAAAAACTGTTTTTT.

In regard to this clone: The junction differs from germline at one of its ends, possibly a read error. The J gene is TRBJ2-3, the V gene TRBV9; no definite D call. Germline V gives CDR1 SGDLS, CDR2 YYNGEE. This CDR3 region has 14 residues. CDR3 DNA: TGTTCCAGCAGCGTAGCCGTCAGGACAGATACGCAGTATTTT. Translation gives CSSSVAVRTDTQYF.

This clone was seen at least ten times. V gene TRBV27 combines with J gene TRBJ1-2; 8 bases agree with TRBD1. The CDR3 consists of 14 residues. V shed 8 bases and J 6 bases; nucleotides not matched to a gene: 11. Germline V gene data show CDR1 as MNHEY and CDR2 as SMNVEV (reference sequence). CDR3 amino acids: CASSAQGAGDGYTF. The DNA for the CDR3 is TGTGCCAGCTCAGCCCAGGGGGCGGGAGATGGCTACACCTTC.

The CDR3 DNA follows: TGTGCCAGCAGCGTAGACAGGGGGGGTAACTATGGCTACACCTTC. This sequence encodes CASSVDRGGNYGYTF. The V gene is TRBV9, the J gene TRBJ1-2; TRBD1 agrees at 8 bases. The CDR3 is made up of 15 amino acids. From germline, CDR1 is SGDLS and CDR2 YYNGEE. J was trimmed by 1 base and V by 0 bases; bases with no gene match: 2.